This passage covers 17 T cell receptor beta chains from one sample sequenced in a study of early T cells in non-severe SARS-CoV-2 infection. Each CDR3 protein gets one entry after TCRdb re-called the 5' RACE reads with MiXCR. The table lists roughly 110,000 distinct CDR3 sequences, around 10% of them singletons. The sequenced material came from whole blood. Source of these receptors: an adult who was a healthcare worker with PCR-confirmed SARS-CoV-2 infection or an uninfected control (not recorded which).

This clonotype has at least ten counts. The chain uses TRBV13 and TRBJ2-1, with D possibly TRBD2 on 6 matching bases. The germline gives CDR1 PRHDT, CDR2 FYEKMQ (reference sequence). The CDR3 contains 17 residues. V lost 5 bases to trimming and J lost 6 bases, with 23 bases between them. The CDR3, as DNA: TGTGCCAGCAGCACCTTCCCGGGACTGGGGACTGGCAATGAGCAGTTCTTC. As protein: CASSTFPGLGTGNEQFF.

This clonotype has only a few counts. The chain employs TRBV13 and TRBJ2-4, with TRBD2 matching 11 bases. V lost 5 bases and J lost 6; bases outside the gene matches: 3. The CDR3 extends over 14 amino acids. Germline values: CDR1 PRHDT, CDR2 FYEKMQ (reference sequence). The CDR3 loop reads CASSHGTSGNIQYF. Written as DNA, the CDR3 is TGTGCCAGCAGCCATGGGACTAGCGGAAACATTCAGTACTTC.

This clonotype came up many times. In nucleotides, the CDR3 is TGTGCCAGCAGTGACAGGGGGACCGGGGAGCTGTTTTTT. This gives the protein CASSDRGTGELFF. The rearrangement links TRBV6-4 to TRBJ2-2, with TRBD1 as a possible D gene (6 bases). Germline lookup yields CDR1 MRHNA and CDR2 SNTAGT. CDR3 length: 13 residues. Deletions cut 2 bases from V and 5 bases from J, with 6 bases between.

This clonotype was seen repeatedly, ten times or more. The chain couples TRBV7-9 to TRBJ2-7; tentatively, D is TRBD1 (5 bases). The CDR3 has 14 residues. V lost 1 base to trimming and J lost 5 bases, with 12 bases between them. In germline, CDR1 is SEHNR, CDR2 FQNEAQ (reference sequence). In nucleotides, the CDR3 is TGTGCCAGCAGCTTAGGGACAAACGGAGACGAGCAGTACTTC. It encodes CASSLGTNGDEQYF.

With regard to this clonotype: This could be a read error, since a much larger clone is one nucleotide away. V usage is TRBV20-1 and J usage is TRBJ2-5; perhaps D is TRBD1 or TRBD2 (5 bases each). The germline V gene has CDR1 DFQATT and CDR2 SNEGSKA (reference sequence). The CDR3 length is 14 residues. The CDR3 DNA reads TGCAGTGCTGGAGATGGGGCTAGCCAAGAGCCCCAGTACTTC. Translation gives CSAGDGASQEPQYF.

This clonotype has more than one count but fewer than ten. CDR3: CASRPDRDKDNEKLFF. As DNA, the CDR3 is TGCGCCAGCAGGCCAGACCGGGACAAAGATAATGAAAAACTGTTTTTT. The chain has TRBV4-1 and TRBJ1-4; D perhaps matches TRBD1 (6 bases). The V and J ends lost 6 bases and 4 bases respectively, with 18 bases between them. The CDR3 is 16 residues long. Per the germline V gene, CDR1 is MGHRA and CDR2 is YSYEKL.

In this sample, this clonotype turned up a few times. CDR3 sequence (DNA): TGTGCCAGCAGTTACAGGGCGGGGTCCTACAATGAGCAGTTCTTC. It yields the protein CASSYRAGSYNEQFF. V is TRBV6-2 or TRBV6-3 and J is TRBJ2-1; maybe TRBD2 (6 bases). V gave up 2 bases and J gave up 1 base, with 9 bases separating them. This CDR3 contains 15 residues. From germline, CDR1 is MNHEY and CDR2 SVGEGT.

This chain joins TRBV28 and TRBJ1-1; tentative D call: TRBD1 (5 bases). V lost 6 bases, J lost 4 bases, and 21 bases lay in between. The CDR3 has 16 amino acids. Looked up from germline, CDR1 is MDHEN and CDR2 is SYDVKM. CDR3 loop: CASRSPPFTGRTEAFF. In DNA form, the CDR3 reads TGTGCCAGCAGGTCCCCACCCTTTACGGGGCGCACTGAAGCTTTCTTT.

This clonotype was seen only a few times. This CDR3 is CASSDRSSGTHNEQFF. The DNA of the CDR3 is TGCGCCAGCAGTGACCGCTCCAGCGGGACGCACAATGAGCAGTTCTTC. This chain uses TRBV10-1 with TRBJ2-1; 7 nucleotides agree with TRBD2. The CDR3 extends over 16 amino acids. Germline loops: CDR1 WNHNN, CDR2 SYGVQD (reference sequence). Trimming at V came to 3 bases and at J to 5 bases, leaving 10 bases not matched to a gene.

As for this clonotype: A much bigger clone sits one base away, suggesting this may be a read error. The rearrangement links TRBV4-2 to TRBJ2-1; no firm D call. CDR3 length: 16 amino acids. CDR1 LGHNA and CDR2 YNFKEQ come from the germline V gene. DNA for the CDR3: TGTGTCAGCAGCCAAGTAACAGCAGAGCCCTACAATGAGCAGTTCTTC. It translates to CVSSQVTAEPYNEQFF.

In its sample, this clonotype was seen a few times. This chain connects TRBV10-3 to TRBJ1-2, with a weak D call TRBD1 (5 bases). The germline CDR1 and CDR2 sequences are ENHRY and SYGVKD. V lost 2 bases to trimming and J lost 5 bases, with 6 bases between them. This CDR3 region has 12 residues. CDR3 loop: CAISEAGYGYTF. The CDR3 nucleotides are TGTGCCATCAGTGAGGCAGGGTATGGCTACACCTTC.

This clonotype was seen at least ten times. This chain joins TRBV6-2 or TRBV6-3 and TRBJ1-4; the D gene is possibly TRBD1 (6 bases). This CDR3 contains 14 residues. V was trimmed by 7 bases and J by 7 bases, leaving 16 bases between them. CDR1 is MNHEY, CDR2 SVGEGT, per germline. This chain's CDR3 is CASTTGTTSEKLFF. Here the CDR3 DNA reads TGTGCCAGCACCACCGGGACAACCAGTGAAAAACTGTTTTTT.

This clonotype was counted ten times or more. This sequence joins TRBV12-3 or TRBV12-4 and TRBJ2-1; 13 bases map to TRBD2. The ends lost 5 bases at V and 6 bases at J; junction bases unmatched: 7. The CDR3 is 16 residues long. The CDR3 region has the DNA TGTGCCAGCAGTCTCCGGACTAGCGGGAGAGGCAATGAGCAGTTCTTC. Protein product: CASSLRTSGRGNEQFF.

This clonotype occurred a few times. The V and J genes are TRBV12-3 or TRBV12-4 and TRBJ1-1; possibly TRBD1 for D (5 bases). Between the trimmed V and J ends, which lost 7 bases and 5 bases, there was a span of 17 bases. This CDR3 has 14 amino acids. DNA of the CDR3: TGTGCCAGCACCTACACCGGGACCGGGACTGAAGCTTTCTTT. It is translated as CASTYTGTGTEAFF.

This clonotype was counted between two and nine times. V is TRBV9 and J is TRBJ1-1; D perhaps matches TRBD1 (5 bases). Germline CDR1 is SGDLS and CDR2 is YYNGEE. Trimming shortened V by 0 bases and J by 4 bases, and 10 bases separated the two germline ends. The CDR3 spans 14 residues. DNA for the CDR3: TGTGCCAGCAGCGTAGGCCCAGGGTCCACTGAAGCTTTCTTT. This codes for CASSVGPGSTEAFF.

At least ten counts were recorded for this clonotype. The genes are TRBV6-5 and TRBJ1-2; TRBD1 is a possible D gene (5 bases). Trimming removed 6 bases from V and 8 bases from J, with 22 bases in between. Germline CDR1 and CDR2: MNHEY and SVGAGI. The CDR3 is 15 amino acids. The CDR3 bases are TGTGCCAGCAGCCCCACTTTTACGGGGACCGTAGGCTACACCTTC. As protein: CASSPTFTGTVGYTF.

This clonotype was seen more than once but under ten times. V and J are TRBV7-2 and TRBJ2-5; 9 bases fit TRBD2. The CDR3 loop spans 13 amino acids. Per the germline V gene, CDR1 is SGHTA and CDR2 is FQGNSA. The V segment lost 5 bases and the J segment 7 bases; nucleotides outside the gene matches: 5. CDR3 amino acids: CASSNGAGGTQYF. Written as DNA, the CDR3 is TGTGCCAGCAGCAACGGAGCGGGAGGGACCCAGTACTTC. The complete variable domain, with remaining parts taken from reference TRBV7-2 and TRBJ2-5, reads GAGVSQSPSNKVTEKGKDVELRCDPISGHTALYWYRQSLGQGLEFLIYFQGNSAPDKSGLPSDRFSAERTGGSVSTLTIQRTQQEDSAVYLCASSNGAGGTQYFGPGTRLLVL.